This TCR beta chain derives from a study of identical twins. Template switching supplied a universal primer site; unique molecular identifiers were carried on the cDNA. TCRdb redid the calling of the 5' RACE reads with MiXCR, one entry per CDR3 protein. The table has 1.5 million or so distinct CDR3 sequences, 32% seen once. Remarks on this clonotype: Its antigen remains unidentified.

General study results and limits: It was possible that invariant MAIT and iNKT cells partly confounded the zero-insertion analyses. Carriage of fewer insertions was seen in abundant cord blood beta clonotypes, whereas memory repertoires showed none.

Germline V gene lookup returns CDR1 MGHDK and CDR2 SYGVNS. The CDR3 loop spans 14 amino acids. Trimming removed 3 bases at V and 7 bases at J, with 13 bases between. Each donor (without exception) was a healthy Caucasian. Sequenced sample: cord blood. The chain is built from TRBV25-1 and TRBJ1-5; a possible D gene is TRBD1 (5 bases). The TCR comes from a newborn girl in good health. CDR3 sequence reads: CASSEAGHGQPQHF. The CDR3 DNA is TGTGCCAGCAGTGAGGCAGGGCATGGGCAGCCCCAGCATTTT.